This note documents a single T cell receptor beta chain sequence. Its antigen remains unidentified. The data were obtained in a study of cytomegalovirus exposure and HLA in healthy donors. Regarding the study as a whole: Most TCR sequences were seen very rarely across donors, but some public TCRs occurred in many. Highest at DRB1 and lowest at HLA-C, TCR association rates differed among HLA loci in a later analysis.

60 Vbeta and 13 Jbeta primers were used in PCR. Original handling: Per a later analysis, the number of unique TCR beta chains was about 78 million, of which about 11 million were shared. This table comes from immunoSEQ multiplex PCR, and its TCRdb copy is limited to in-frame clones, with some not included. V and J calls and clone size are those listed in that table; D and trimming were worked out from the DNA. This table holds a few hundred thousand clones, about 75% found once. This receptor was identified in a man aged 18-30 years in good health and CMV-seronegative. The sample taken for sequencing was PBMCs.

The CDR3 region is CASSLGGLDTEAFF. The CDR3 nucleotides read TGTGCCAGCAGCTTAGGGGGCTTGGACACTGAAGCTTTCTTT. The chain has TRBV7-3 and TRBJ1-1; D is possibly TRBD1 (6 bases). Looked up from germline, CDR1 is SGHTA and CDR2 is FQGTGA. The CDR3 loop spans 14 amino acids. V was trimmed by 2 bases and J by 3 bases, leaving 10 bases between them.